These 3 T cell receptor beta chains share one sample of origin, sequenced in a study of monozygotic twins with inflammatory bowel disease (dated by TCRdb to between 2018 and 2020). Library preparation used 5' RACE. TCRdb lists the instrument as Illumina HiSeq 2500. TCRdb reprocessed the reads into one record per CDR3 protein sequence, lacking DNA. Per the sample table, the count is 300,000 to 450,000 distinct CDR3 sequences. 2.6% of the sample belongs to the ten largest clones. The sample consisted of blood. These receptors were collected from a human donor with ulcerative colitis or Crohn's disease, or a healthy co-twin of an affected twin (not recorded which).

This chain joins TRBV7-2 and TRBJ2-1; TCRdb's D call of TRBD1 is untestable without DNA. The V gene's germline CDR1 is SGHTA and CDR2 FQGNSA. The CDR3 is 15 amino acids. The CDR3: CASSVQRGVRNEQFF.

V is TRBV18 and J is TRBJ2-3. The CDR3 extends over 16 amino acids. CDR1 is KGHSH and CDR2 is LQKENI in the germline V gene. CDR3 loop: CASSPTQQLSTDTQYF. The entire variable domain, with the rest obtained from reference TRBV18 and TRBJ2-3, is as follows: NAGVMQNPRHLVRRRGQEARLRCSPMKGHSHVYWYRQLPEEGLKFMVYLQKENIIDESGMPKERFSAEFPKEGPSILRIQQVVRGDSAAYFCASSPTQQLSTDTQYFGPGTRLTVL.

The chain joins TRBV9 to TRBJ2-3; with no DNA, the TCRdb D assignment of TRBD1 cannot be verified. CDR1 and CDR2 (germline): SGDLS, YYNGEE. This CDR3 comprises 18 residues. CDR3 protein: CASSNNPKDRLDTDTQYF.